The next 31 T cell receptor beta chains were all read from a single sample in a study of control samples from healthy donors and cancer patients. Libraries were prepared by immunoSEQ multiplex PCR; TCRdb keeps only in-frame clonotypes and omits some of them. This repertoire shows just under 75,000 clones, about 90% found once; its top ten account for under 5%. Sequenced material: blood. Source of these receptors: a woman aged 50 to 65 in good health.

The rearrangement joins TRBV19 to TRBJ2-7, with unresolved D. Germline V gene data show CDR1 as LNHDA and CDR2 as SQIVND (reference sequence). V shed 5 bases and J shed 4 bases, with 12 bases lying between them. This CDR3 has 13 amino acids. CDR3 in DNA: TGTGCCAGTAGTCCGGAGTATGGTTACGAGCAGTACTTC. This sequence encodes CASSPEYGYEQYF.

V and J are TRBV23-1 and TRBJ1-4, with 10 bases lining up with TRBD1. TRBV23-1 is labeled an ORF, and its function is uncertain. This CDR3 comprises 16 residues. J lost 5 bases, V lost 0 bases, and 3 bases had no gene match. The CDR3 nucleotides are TGCGCCAGCAGTCAATCTTTGGGACAGGGGAATGAAAAACTGTTTTTT. Protein sequence: CASSQSLGQGNEKLFF.

The gene calls are TRBV19 and TRBJ2-1; 10 bases align to TRBD2. The germline CDR1 and CDR2 sequences are LNHDA and SQIVND (reference sequence). The CDR3 is 13 amino acids. Trimming removed 0 bases from V and 15 bases from J; junction bases left unmatched: 5. The CDR3 DNA is TGTGCCAGTAGTATAGATCTAGCGGGAGTAGTGTTCTTC. Translation: CASSIDLAGVVFF. Filled out from reference TRBV19 and TRBJ2-1, the complete variable domain reads DGGITQSPKYLFRKEGQNVTLSCEQNLNHDAMYWYRQDPGQGLRLIYYSQIVNDFQKGDIAEGYSVSREKKESFPLTVTSAQKNPTAFYLCASSIDLAGVVFFGPGTRLTVL.

The J gene is TRBJ2-5, the V gene TRBV10-3; D is unresolved. CDR1 ENHRY and CDR2 SYGVKD come from the germline V gene. This CDR3 contains 13 residues. The V end was cut by 4 bases, the J end by 2 bases, with 8 bases between. CDR3 sequence: CAISGARQETQYF. The CDR3 bases are TGTGCCATCAGTGGGGCCAGACAAGAGACCCAGTACTTC.

This rearrangement joins TRBV15 to TRBJ2-7; D unclear. Germline V lookup: CDR1 LNHNV, CDR2 YYDKDF (reference sequence). This CDR3 spans 14 amino acids. Trimming cost V 0 bases and J 1 base, with 7 bases left between them. CDR3 DNA: TGTGCCACCAGCAGAGATTACTTTTCCTACGAGCAGTACTTC. Translated, it gives CATSRDYFSYEQYF. Supplemented by reference TRBV15 and TRBJ2-7, the full variable domain reads DAMVIQNPRYQVTQFGKPVTLSCSQTLNHNVMYWYQQKSSQAPKLLFHYYDKDFNNEADTPDNFQSRRPNTSFCFLDIRSPGLGDTAMYLCATSRDYFSYEQYFGPGTRLTVT.

This clone was seen just once. The V gene is TRBV6-5, the J gene TRBJ2-5; 11 bases line up with TRBD2. Germline V gene data show CDR1 as MNHEY and CDR2 as SVGAGI. The length of the CDR3 is 14 residues. V dropped 5 bases and J dropped 3; count of bases not matched to a gene: 2. As DNA, the CDR3 is TGTGCCAGCAGTCCGACTAGCGGGGAAGAGACCCAGTACTTC. Residues: CASSPTSGEETQYF.

V is TRBV7-9 and J is TRBJ2-1; D uncertain. Trimming pared 8 bases from V and 12 bases from J, leaving 26 bases between. This CDR3 is built from 15 residues. Germline CDR1 and CDR2: SEHNR and FQNEAQ (reference sequence). In DNA form, the CDR3 reads TGTGCCAGCTATCGAATAAGAGTCAATAGAGATGGGCAGTTCTTC. This translates into CASYRIRVNRDGQFF.

The chain combines TRBV24-1 with TRBJ2-7; D not resolved. Per germline, CDR1 KGHDR and CDR2 SFDVKD. This CDR3 spans 12 amino acids. V lost 1 base to trimming and J lost 3 bases, with 3 bases between them. The DNA of the CDR3 is TGTGCCACCAGTGATTTCAACTACGAGCAGTACTTC. It translates to CATSDFNYEQYF.

The chain couples TRBV5-1 to TRBJ2-2; the match to TRBD2 covers 7 bases. The germline V gene encodes CDR1 SGHRS and CDR2 YFSETQ. This CDR3 has 15 amino acids. Losses at the gene ends were 5 bases for V and 5 bases for J; bases not matched to a gene: 9. The CDR3 sequence is CASSRDSAGTGELFF. The CDR3 nucleotides are TGCGCCAGCAGTAGAGACTCAGCGGGGACCGGGGAGCTGTTTTTT.

This chain joins TRBV19 and TRBJ2-7, with TRBD2 matching 10 bases. Losses at the gene ends were 5 bases for V and 5 bases for J; bases not matched to a gene: 12. The germline gives CDR1 LNHDA, CDR2 SQIVND (reference sequence). This CDR3 region has 16 residues. CDR3 nucleotides: TGTGCCAGTAGTCGGGAGGCTAGCGGGAGTCCCCACGAGCAGTACTTC. Amino acid sequence: CASSREASGSPHEQYF.

This clone was detected a few times. The CDR3 spells CASSFSGTRYYEQYF. CDR3 sequence (DNA): TGTGCCAGCTCATTTTCCGGGACACGGTACTACGAGCAGTACTTC. This sequence joins TRBV18 and TRBJ2-7, with a tentative D call TRBD1 (6 bases). The CDR3 runs to 15 residues. The germline V gene encodes CDR1 KGHSH and CDR2 LQKENI. V dropped 5 bases and J dropped 3 bases, with 17 bases sitting between them.

The chain carries TRBV6-1 and TRBJ2-7, with 14 bases lining up with TRBD2. After removal of 1 base from V and 6 bases from J, the junction contained 2 bases not matched to a gene. Germline V CDR1 and CDR2: MNHNS, SASEGT. The CDR3 totals 15 residues. The CDR3 DNA reads TGTGCCAGCAGTGAAGATGGGACTAGCGGGAGCGAGCAGTACTTC. Its translation is CASSEDGTSGSEQYF.

V gene TRBV19 combines with J gene TRBJ2-7; the D gene is possibly TRBD1 (6 bases). This CDR3 comprises 16 residues. Germline CDR1 is LNHDA and CDR2 is SQIVND (reference sequence). V lost 0 bases and J lost 3, with 15 bases in between. This CDR3 is CASSIEPGDMVYEQYF. The CDR3 DNA sequence: TGTGCCAGTAGTATAGAACCAGGGGACATGGTCTACGAGCAGTACTTC.

The chain couples TRBV5-1 to TRBJ2-2, with D possibly TRBD2 on 6 matching bases. Germline-derived CDR1 and CDR2 are SGHRS and YFSETQ. V lost 3 bases and J lost 0, with 9 bases in between. CDR3 length: 15 amino acids. The CDR3 loop is CASSSGLANTGELFF. The CDR3 coding sequence is TGCGCCAGCAGCTCGGGACTGGCGAACACCGGGGAGCTGTTTTTT.

The rearrangement links TRBV5-1 to TRBJ2-6; D possibly uses TRBD1 or TRBD2 (5 bases each). V was cut by 0 bases and J by 4 bases, with 11 bases left in between. This CDR3 spans 16 amino acids. The V gene's germline CDR1 is SGHRS and CDR2 YFSETQ. The CDR3: CASSLGAGTGANVLTF. The CDR3 coding sequence is TGCGCCAGCAGCTTGGGGGCAGGGACCGGGGCCAACGTCCTGACTTTC.

This clone was counted between two and nine times. V usage is TRBV9 and J usage is TRBJ1-2; TRBD1 aligns across 8 bases. The germline V gene has CDR1 SGDLS and CDR2 YYNGEE. The CDR3 is 15 amino acids. After removal of 0 bases from V and 8 bases from J, the junction contained 9 bases not matched to a gene. CDR3 loop: CASSVAAQGAEGYTF. CDR3 nucleotides: TGTGCCAGCAGCGTAGCTGCTCAGGGGGCGGAAGGCTACACCTTC.

The chain links TRBV9 to TRBJ2-7; perhaps TRBD2 as D (6 bases). V was shortened by 4 bases and J by 7 bases, with 15 bases between the two germline ends. Germline CDR1 reads SGDLS; CDR2 reads YYNGEE. This CDR3 region has 13 residues. CDR3 in DNA: TGTGCCAGCAGCCCGGGACGGGAGAGAGAGCAGTACTTC. Its translation: CASSPGREREQYF. Variable domain in full (rest from reference TRBV9 and TRBJ2-7): DSGVTQTPKHLITATGQRVTLRCSPRSGDLSVYWYQQSLDQGLQFLIQYYNGEERAKGNILERFSAQQFPDLHSELNLSSLELGDSALYFCASSPGREREQYFGPGTRLTVT.

The chain employs TRBV30 and TRBJ1-1; TRBD1 aligns across 7 bases. V was clipped by 3 bases and J by 0 bases; unmatched bases: 1. CDR1 is GTSNPN and CDR2 is SVGIG in the germline V gene (reference sequence). The CDR3 covers 13 residues. CDR3: CAWSTGVNTEAFF. CDR3 sequence (DNA): TGTGCCTGGAGCACAGGGGTGAACACTGAAGCTTTCTTT.

The chain's CDR3 is CASKRGADSPLHF. In DNA, the CDR3 is TGTGCCAGCAAGAGGGGGGCGGATTCACCCCTCCACTTT. The V gene is TRBV3-1 (or the pseudogene TRBV3-2), the J gene TRBJ1-6, with a weak D call TRBD1 (6 bases). V lost 7 bases to trimming and J lost 8 bases, with 12 bases between them. This CDR3 is 13 amino acids long. The V gene's germline CDR1 is LGHDT and CDR2 YNNKEL (reference sequence).

The V and J genes are TRBV11-2 and TRBJ2-1; 9 positions match TRBD1. The CDR3 covers 14 residues. V lost 4 bases, J lost 6 bases, and 4 bases stayed unmatched. The germline CDR1 and CDR2 sequences are SGHAT and FQNNGV. In DNA, the CDR3 is TGTGCCAGCAGCTGGGACAGGGCAAGCAATGAGCAGTTCTTC. Translated: CASSWDRASNEQFF.

The V gene is TRBV7-3, the J gene TRBJ1-1, with 8 bases fitting TRBD1. CDR3 length: 13 residues. The V and J ends lost 3 bases and 4 bases, in that order; junction bases with no gene match: 1. Per germline, CDR1 SGHTA and CDR2 FQGTGA. CDR3 protein: CASSFRGLTEAFF. Written as DNA, the CDR3 is TGTGCCAGCAGCTTCAGGGGGCTCACTGAAGCTTTCTTT.

V usage is TRBV19 and J usage is TRBJ2-7; TRBD1 matches at 8 bases. V lost 3 bases, J lost 4 bases, and 5 bases stayed unmatched. Germline loops: CDR1 LNHDA, CDR2 SQIVND (reference sequence). The CDR3 is made up of 14 amino acids. The CDR3 DNA reads as TGTGCCAGTAGTATCGGGACAGGTCGGTACGAGCAGTACTTC. It is translated as CASSIGTGRYEQYF.

The rearrangement links TRBV5-5 to TRBJ2-3; no reliable D call. The V gene lost 1 base and the J gene lost 0 bases, with 9 bases spanning the gap. Per the germline V gene, CDR1 is SGHKS and CDR2 is YYEKEE (reference sequence). This CDR3 is built from 15 residues. The CDR3 loop reads CASSLNPGSTDTQYF. The CDR3 DNA follows: TGTGCCAGCAGCTTGAACCCCGGGAGCACAGATACGCAGTATTTT. Using reference TRBV5-5 and TRBJ2-3 for the parts outside the CDR3, the full variable domain is DAGVTQSPTHLIKTRGQQVTLRCSPISGHKSVSWYQQVLGQGPQFIFQYYEKEERGRGNFPDRFSARQFPNYSSELNVNALLLGDSALYLCASSLNPGSTDTQYFGPGTRLTVL.

The chain uses TRBV7-9 and TRBJ2-7, with 7 bases aligning to TRBD2. The CDR3 is 13 amino acids. Per germline, CDR1 SEHNR and CDR2 FQNEAQ (reference sequence). V lost 6 bases to trimming and J lost 3 bases; unmatched junction nucleotides: 5. CDR3 sequence: CASSEAGRYEQYF. In DNA, the CDR3 is TGTGCCAGCAGTGAAGCGGGGCGCTACGAGCAGTACTTC.

The genes are TRBV5-1 and TRBJ1-1; D unclear. This CDR3 contains 14 residues. V was cut by 4 bases and J by 1 base, with 11 bases left in between. Germline CDR1 is SGHRS and CDR2 is YFSETQ. The CDR3 sequence is CASSHGVGNTEAFF. In DNA, the CDR3 is TGCGCCAGCAGCCATGGCGTGGGGAACACTGAAGCTTTCTTT.

The chain couples TRBV3-1 (or the pseudogene TRBV3-2) to TRBJ1-4, with 7 bases identical to TRBD1. J lost 8 bases, V lost 0 bases, and 9 bases had no gene match. Germline V gene sequence: CDR1 LGHDT, CDR2 YNNKEL (reference sequence). The length of the CDR3 is 16 residues. CDR3 amino acids: CASSQDATGRWEKLFF. Written as DNA, the CDR3 is TGTGCCAGCAGCCAAGACGCGACAGGGCGGTGGGAAAAACTGTTTTTT.

CDR3 nucleotide sequence: TGTGCCAGCAGTTACGAGAGGGGTCCCTACAATGAGCAGTTCTTC. Translated, it gives CASSYERGPYNEQFF. The rearrangement joins TRBV6-5 to TRBJ2-1; D might be TRBD1 or TRBD2, each matching 5 bases. The CDR3 contains 15 residues. Per germline, CDR1 MNHEY and CDR2 SVGAGI. The V end lost 2 bases, the J end lost 2 bases, and 10 bases lay between the germline ends.

This chain connects TRBV28 to TRBJ1-5; D uncertain. The V end was cut by 3 bases, the J end by 5 bases, with 8 bases between. Germline V lookup: CDR1 MDHEN, CDR2 SYDVKM. The CDR3 runs to 13 residues. As DNA, the CDR3 is TGTGCCAGCAGTTTTCCCGGGGATCAGCCCCAGCATTTT. Its translation is CASSFPGDQPQHF.

The V gene is TRBV30, the J gene TRBJ1-6; D remains ambiguous. The CDR3 covers 13 residues. The V gene's germline CDR1 is GTSNPN and CDR2 SVGIG (reference sequence). V dropped 1 base and J dropped 7 bases, with 8 bases sitting between them. The CDR3 reads CAWSDVTNSPLHF. DNA for the CDR3: TGTGCCTGGAGTGACGTGACAAATTCACCCCTCCACTTT.

This chain uses TRBV10-3 with TRBJ1-3; no definite D call. Germline-derived CDR1 and CDR2 are ENHRY and SYGVKD. The CDR3 runs 15 residues. Trimming removed 4 bases at V and 2 bases at J, with 12 bases between. CDR3 sequence (DNA): TGTGCCATCAGTGTTGGGGATTTTACTGGAAACACCATATATTTT. Its translation is CAISVGDFTGNTIYF.

The chain links TRBV2 to TRBJ1-2, with D possibly TRBD1 on 6 matching bases. Trimming left V 4 bases short and J 8 bases short, with 14 bases between. The CDR3 sequence is 13 residues long. CDR1 is SNHLY and CDR2 is FYNNEI in the germline V gene. The CDR3 region has the DNA TGTGCCAGCAGTGCACGACAGGTCCAAGGCTACACCTTC. This encodes CASSARQVQGYTF.